Each of the 17 T cell receptor beta chains below was sequenced from the same sample in a study of OX40 agonist ivuxolimab in advanced cancers. Method: immunoSEQ multiplex PCR; TCRdb's copy keeps in-frame clones and lacks some. This table has 95,000 to 150,000 clones, 90% to 95% appearing once. The specimen comprised CD4+ or CD8+ T cells sorted from blood, sampled in a trial of the OX40 agonist ivuxolimab. These receptors came from an adult with an advanced solid tumor such as melanoma, head and neck, liver or kidney cancer.

The chain recombines TRBV6-1 with TRBJ2-5; the match to TRBD2 covers 15 bases. This CDR3 spans 19 amino acids. Germline assignment: CDR1 MNHNS and CDR2 SASEGT. Trimming cost V 3 bases and J 4 bases; bases outside gene matches: 12. CDR3 in DNA: TGTGCCAGCAGTGAGTCTCCGGGACTAGCGGGGGGAATGAGAGAGACCCAGTACTTC. It specifies CASSESPGLAGGMRETQYF.

The chain links TRBV19 to TRBJ2-1; the match to TRBD2 covers 8 bases. Germline V gene lookup returns CDR1 LNHDA and CDR2 SQIVND (reference sequence). Trimming at V came to 7 bases and at J to 9 bases, leaving 11 bases not matched to a gene. The CDR3 covers 14 residues. The DNA for the CDR3 is TGTGCCAGTAAAACGGCGGGAGGTAGGGGTGAGCAGTTCTTC. Its protein is CASKTAGGRGEQFF.

The chain uses TRBV18 and TRBJ2-3; 13 positions match TRBD2. The CDR3 is made up of 19 amino acids. Germline assignment: CDR1 KGHSH and CDR2 LQKENI. The V and J ends lost 0 bases and 2 bases, in that order; junction bases with no gene match: 8. CDR3: CASSPPGLAGAVATDTQYF. The CDR3 bases are TGTGCCAGCTCACCACCCGGACTAGCGGGAGCGGTCGCCACAGATACGCAGTATTTT.

CDR3 amino acids: CASSVGTSAYTDTQYF. The CDR3 bases are TGTGCCAGCAGCGTGGGGACTAGCGCCTACACAGATACGCAGTATTTT. V gene TRBV9 combines with J gene TRBJ2-3; TRBD2 aligns across 10 bases. V gave up 2 bases and J gave up 2 bases; unmatched junction bases: 5. CDR3 length equals 16 residues. Germline CDR1 SGDLS, CDR2 YYNGEE.

The gene calls are TRBV6-1 and TRBJ1-2; D possibly corresponds to TRBD1 (6 bases). The ends were cut back, 3 bases at V and 14 bases at J, with 22 bases in the middle. This CDR3 is built from 14 residues. Germline CDR1 reads MNHNS; CDR2 reads SASEGT. Here the CDR3 DNA reads TGTGCCAGCAGTGATAGACAGGCCTCGAGGGAAGGGACCTTC. Translation: CASSDRQASREGTF.

The rearrangement uses TRBV7-2 and TRBJ1-6; D call uncertain. This CDR3 is built from 13 residues. From germline, CDR1 is SGHTA and CDR2 FQGNSA. Trimming took off 1 base at V and 14 bases at J, with 12 bases between the two ends. This CDR3 reads CASSLGGRTSLHF. CDR3 nucleotides: TGTGCCAGCAGCTTAGGCGGCAGGACGTCCCTCCACTTT. The full variable domain, completed using reference TRBV7-2 and TRBJ1-6, is GAGVSQSPSNKVTEKGKDVELRCDPISGHTALYWYRQSLGQGLEFLIYFQGNSAPDKSGLPSDRFSAERTGGSVSTLTIQRTQQEDSAVYLCASSLGGRTSLHFGNGTRLTVT.

CDR3 residues: CASRPDLGDTEAFF. Here the CDR3 DNA reads TGTGCCAGCAGGCCTGACTTGGGGGACACTGAAGCTTTCTTT. This chain joins TRBV2 and TRBJ1-1; possible D gene TRBD1, 5 bases. CDR1 and CDR2 (germline): SNHLY, FYNNEI. Trimming pared 6 bases from V and 3 bases from J, leaving 14 bases between. The CDR3 has 14 amino acids.

The chain joins TRBV7-3 to TRBJ1-6; 8 positions agree with TRBD1. CDR1 SGHTA and CDR2 FQGTGA come from the germline V gene. Trimming at V came to 5 bases and at J to 10 bases, leaving 7 bases not matched to a gene. The CDR3 totals 14 residues. CDR3 loop: CASSLRTGNSPLHF. The CDR3 nucleotides read TGTGCCAGCAGCCTAAGGACAGGGAACTCACCCCTCCACTTT.

The rearrangement links TRBV28 to TRBJ2-7, with TRBD1 identical over 10 bases. Looked up from germline, CDR1 is MDHEN and CDR2 is SYDVKM. This CDR3 has 13 amino acids. V lost 6 bases, J lost 6 bases, and 5 bases stayed unmatched. The CDR3 DNA is TGTGCCAGCAGGCCGGGACAGGGGTTCGAGCAGTACTTC. Encoded protein: CASRPGQGFEQYF.

This clone was recorded once. This chain connects TRBV2 to TRBJ1-6; D unclear. Germline V gene data show CDR1 as SNHLY and CDR2 as FYNNEI. The V gene lost 8 bases and the J gene lost 5 bases, with 10 bases spanning the gap. There are 13 residues in the CDR3. For the CDR3, the DNA is TGTGCCAGCTTAGAGGAGCATAATTCACCCCTCCACTTT. It codes for CASLEEHNSPLHF.

V is TRBV6-6 and J is TRBJ2-4, with unresolved D. V gave up 0 bases and J gave up 0 bases, with 9 bases separating them. CDR1 is MNHNY and CDR2 is SVGAGI in the germline V gene (reference sequence). The CDR3 length is 16 residues. The CDR3 region is CASSYSAVLAKNIQYF. DNA of the CDR3: TGTGCCAGCAGTTACTCGGCAGTCCTAGCCAAAAACATTCAGTACTTC.

The V and J genes are TRBV7-8 and TRBJ2-2; D is unresolved. The CDR3 spans 17 residues. Germline CDR1 reads SGHVS; CDR2 reads FQNEAQ. The V and J ends lost 5 bases and 2 bases respectively, with 18 bases between them. Written as DNA, the CDR3 is TGTGCCAGCAGCCCTAGGAGATTGAGGCCTAACACCGGGGAGCTGTTTTTT. Its translation: CASSPRRLRPNTGELFF.

The CDR3 nucleotides are TGCGCCAGCAGCCAAGCCGGGACAGGGAACACTGAAGCTTTCTTT. Its translation is CASSQAGTGNTEAFF. V usage is TRBV4-1 and J usage is TRBJ1-1; 8 nucleotides agree with TRBD1. V was clipped by 1 base and J by 1 base; unmatched bases: 2. Germline values: CDR1 MGHRA, CDR2 YSYEKL. CDR3 size: 15 residues.

V and J are TRBV9 and TRBJ1-3; D uncertain. Germline CDR1 and CDR2: SGDLS and YYNGEE. The CDR3 runs to 15 residues. The V and J ends lost 4 bases and 4 bases respectively, with 15 bases between them. The CDR3 spells CASSPAGQFGNTIYF. CDR3 sequence (DNA): TGTGCCAGCAGCCCCGCGGGTCAATTCGGAAACACCATATATTTT.

The chain combines TRBV5-6 with TRBJ2-7, with 7 nucleotides matching TRBD2. CDR3 size: 15 residues. Germline CDR1 reads SGHDT; CDR2 reads YYEEEE. V dropped 6 bases and J dropped 3; count of bases not matched to a gene: 12. CDR3 nucleotide sequence: TGTGCCAGCACCCCCCTCGGGGAGGGGAGCTACGAGCAGTACTTC. Its protein is CASTPLGEGSYEQYF.

This sequence joins TRBV28 and TRBJ2-7; D gene uncertain. Germline V gives CDR1 MDHEN, CDR2 SYDVKM. The V end lost 5 bases, the J end lost 3 bases, and 17 bases lay between the germline ends. This CDR3 has 15 amino acids. This chain's CDR3 is CASSGIEKYRYEQYF. The CDR3, as DNA: TGTGCCAGCAGTGGCATAGAGAAATATCGCTACGAGCAGTACTTC.

The V gene is TRBV6-6, the J gene TRBJ2-1, with 8 bases aligning to TRBD2. Trimming at V came to 5 bases and at J to 5 bases, leaving 5 bases not matched to a gene. This CDR3 is built from 14 residues. CDR1 MNHNY and CDR2 SVGAGI come from the germline V gene (reference sequence). The CDR3 DNA reads TGTGCCAGCAGTCACCGGGAGGGTAACAATGAGCAGTTCTTC. Translating gives CASSHREGNNEQFF.